The clone carrying this T cell receptor beta chain showed up just a few times. Time point described: pre-treatment sample, taken before nivolumab and TIL therapy. The tumor samples were excised metastases, mostly pleural nodules or supraclavicular lymph nodes. These data belong to a study of TIL therapy for anti-PD-1-resistant metastatic lung cancer. Sequencing used immunoSEQ v3. Libraries were sequenced to approximately 2 million read pairs (survey) or roughly 4.5-6 million (deep). TCRdb keeps only in-frame clones here, not all; method: immunoSEQ multiplex PCR. Among about 50,000 clones, approximately 70% were seen once, and the ten largest hold 5.6%. The ends were cut back, 2 bases at V and 6 bases at J, with 16 bases in the middle. The CDR3 loop spans 15 amino acids. Germline V gene lookup returns CDR1 LGHNA and CDR2 YSLEER.

The chain links TRBV4-3 to TRBJ1-1; perhaps TRBD1 as D (6 bases). Source: tumor tissue, taken at baseline. The sequence was obtained from a person between 30 and 80 years old with non-small cell lung cancer. CDR3 sequence: CASSQSGSGAPEAFF. Here the CDR3 DNA reads TGCGCCAGCAGCCAATCCGGTTCAGGGGCCCCTGAAGCTTTCTTT.